Given below is one TCR beta chain in context. This entry comes from a study of CD8 T cells in Susac syndrome. Random hexamers served to reverse transcribe roughly 0.5 to 1 ug RNA. TCR beta CDR3 was amplified by immunoSEQ multiplex PCR. This amplification extended across 54 Vbeta and 13 Jbeta segments. MiXCR, applied by TCRdb to the immunoSEQ multiplex PCR reads, yields one record per CDR3 protein. Of under 200,000 distinct CDR3 sequences listed, approximately 95% are singletons. The V gene end was trimmed by 5 bases and the J gene end by 0 bases; junction bases not matched to a gene: 3. Per the germline V gene, CDR1 is SSHAT and CDR2 is FNYEAQ (reference sequence). The CDR3 covers 15 residues.

The sequencing input was CD4+ T cells from PBMCs. The TCR originated in a human donor in good health. This chain joins TRBV7-7 and TRBJ2-3, with 9 bases fitting TRBD1. The DNA for the CDR3 is TGTGCCAGCAGCCGACAGGGGGTTAGCACAGATACGCAGTATTTT. It yields the protein CASSRQGVSTDTQYF.